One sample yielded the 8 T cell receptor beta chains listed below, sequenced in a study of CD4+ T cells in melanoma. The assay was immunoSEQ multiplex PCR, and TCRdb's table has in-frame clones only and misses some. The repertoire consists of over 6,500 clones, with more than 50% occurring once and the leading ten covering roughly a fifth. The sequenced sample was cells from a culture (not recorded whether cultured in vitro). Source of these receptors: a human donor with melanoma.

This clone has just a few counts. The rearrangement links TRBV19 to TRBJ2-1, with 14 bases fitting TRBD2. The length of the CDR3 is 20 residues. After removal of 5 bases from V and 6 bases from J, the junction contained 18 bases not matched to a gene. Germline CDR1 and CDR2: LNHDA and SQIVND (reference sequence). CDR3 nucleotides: TGTGCCAGTAGTTGGGCCTCGACAGGGACTAGCGGGGGCCGGGGCAATGAGCAGTTCTTC. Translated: CASSWASTGTSGGRGNEQFF.

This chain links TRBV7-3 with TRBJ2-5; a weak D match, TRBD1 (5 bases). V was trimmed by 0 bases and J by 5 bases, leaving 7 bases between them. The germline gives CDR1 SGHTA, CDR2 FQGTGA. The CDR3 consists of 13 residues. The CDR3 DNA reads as TGTGCCAGCAGCTTAACAGGGGCGGAGACCCAGTACTTC. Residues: CASSLTGAETQYF.

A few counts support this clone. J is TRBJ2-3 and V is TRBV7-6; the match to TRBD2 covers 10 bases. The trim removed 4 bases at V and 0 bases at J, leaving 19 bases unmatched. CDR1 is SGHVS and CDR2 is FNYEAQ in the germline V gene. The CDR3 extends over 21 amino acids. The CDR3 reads CASSWGLAGDVPTPSTDTQYF. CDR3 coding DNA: TGTGCCAGCAGCTGGGGTCTAGCGGGGGACGTACCAACCCCTAGCACAGATACGCAGTATTTT.

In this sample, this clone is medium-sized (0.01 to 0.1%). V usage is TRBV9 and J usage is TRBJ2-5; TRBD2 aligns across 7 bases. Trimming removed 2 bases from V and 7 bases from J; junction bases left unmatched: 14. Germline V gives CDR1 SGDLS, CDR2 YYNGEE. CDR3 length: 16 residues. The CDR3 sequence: CASSVGSAGVTATQYF. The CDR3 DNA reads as TGTGCCAGCAGCGTCGGCTCTGCGGGGGTCACGGCGACCCAGTACTTC.

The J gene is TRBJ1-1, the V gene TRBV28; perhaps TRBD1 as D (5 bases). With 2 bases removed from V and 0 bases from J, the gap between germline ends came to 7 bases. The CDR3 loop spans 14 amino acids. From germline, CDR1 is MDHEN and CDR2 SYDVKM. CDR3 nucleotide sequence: TGTGCCAGCAGTTTAGGGGGGATGAACACTGAAGCTTTCTTT. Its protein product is CASSLGGMNTEAFF.

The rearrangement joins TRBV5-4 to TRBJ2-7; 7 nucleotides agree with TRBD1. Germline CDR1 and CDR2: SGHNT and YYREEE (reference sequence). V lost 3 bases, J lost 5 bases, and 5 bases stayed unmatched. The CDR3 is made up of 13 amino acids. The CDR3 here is CASSWGQSNEQYF. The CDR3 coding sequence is TGTGCCAGCAGCTGGGGACAGTCTAACGAGCAGTACTTC. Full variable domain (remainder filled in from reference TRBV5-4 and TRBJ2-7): ETGVTQSPTHLIKTRGQQVTLRCSSQSGHNTVSWYQQALGQGPQFIFQYYREEENGRGNFPPRFSGLQFPNYSSELNVNALELDDSALYLCASSWGQSNEQYFGPGTRLTVT.

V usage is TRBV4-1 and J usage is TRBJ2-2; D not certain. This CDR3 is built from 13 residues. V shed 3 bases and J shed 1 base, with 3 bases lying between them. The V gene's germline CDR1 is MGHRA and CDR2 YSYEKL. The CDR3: CASSQGNTGELFF. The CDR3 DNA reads TGCGCCAGCAGCCAGGGGAACACCGGGGAGCTGTTTTTT.

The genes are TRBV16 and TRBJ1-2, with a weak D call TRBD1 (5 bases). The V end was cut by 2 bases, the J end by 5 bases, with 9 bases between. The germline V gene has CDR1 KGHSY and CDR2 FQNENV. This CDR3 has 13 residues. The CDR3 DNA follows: TGTGCCAGCAGCCAACGGGACGGGTATGGCTACACCTTC. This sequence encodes CASSQRDGYGYTF.